The subject of this entry is one T cell receptor (beta chain). Antigen unknown. This record comes from a study of OX40 agonist ivuxolimab in advanced cancers. Overall study: Partial responses were achieved by three patients: one hepatocellular carcinoma, two cutaneous melanoma.

Patients with autoimmune history or systemic immunosuppression were excluded. General study points: In the expanded peripheral T cells, antigen specificity was never determined. Fewer expanded clones were found on average in CD4+ than in CD8+ T cells.

The protocol was immunoSEQ multiplex PCR, while the TCRdb copy is restricted to in-frame clones and leaves out a portion. The repertoire includes tens of thousands of clones, 93% of them detected once, and around 18% sits in the top ten. This TCR was sampled from an adult with an advanced solid tumor such as melanoma, head and neck, liver or kidney cancer. Sequences were derived from CD4+ or CD8+ T cells sorted from blood, sampled in a trial of the OX40 agonist ivuxolimab.

As DNA, the CDR3 is TGTGCCAGCAGTAGCGGGACGTCCTACGAGCAGTACTTC. This encodes CASSSGTSYEQYF. This chain uses TRBV6-1 with TRBJ2-7; 7 nucleotides match TRBD2. Per germline, CDR1 MNHNS and CDR2 SASEGT. The CDR3 has 13 residues. V gave up 5 bases and J gave up 1 base; unmatched junction bases: 2.